The 29 T cell receptor beta chains reported below all come from one sample, sequenced in a study of shared clonotypes between healthy human individuals. Here immunoSEQ multiplex PCR was the method, and the copy in TCRdb shows in-frame clones only, minus some. Seen here are 2,500,000 or so clones, roughly nine tenths observed once, and the top ten hold over 0.12%. Sequencing was carried out using naive CD4+ T cells sorted from blood. This sample's subset: CD45RA+ positively selected. These receptors originate from a man aged 18 to 35 in good health.

This chain uses TRBV5-1 with TRBJ2-5, with a tentative D call TRBD1 (5 bases). TRBJ2-7 explains the end of the DNA better; the J call may be wrong. The germline V gene has CDR1 SGHRS and CDR2 YFSETQ. This CDR3 contains 14 residues. The CDR3 reads CASSLKTTVYEQYF. DNA of the CDR3: TGCGCCAGCAGCTTGAAGACGACAGTCTACGAGCAGTACTTC.

This chain joins TRBV19 and TRBJ1-2, with unresolved D. Germline V CDR1 and CDR2: LNHDA, SQIVND (reference sequence). The V end was cut by 0 bases, the J end by 4 bases, with 9 bases between. This CDR3 is built from 14 residues. The CDR3 here is CASSIDRAFYGYTF. The CDR3 bases are TGTGCCAGTAGTATAGACCGGGCCTTCTATGGCTACACCTTC. The variable domain in full, with the rest retrieved from reference TRBV19 and TRBJ1-2, is DGGITQSPKYLFRKEGQNVTLSCEQNLNHDAMYWYRQDPGQGLRLIYYSQIVNDFQKGDIAEGYSVSREKKESFPLTVTSAQKNPTAFYLCASSIDRAFYGYTFGSGTRLTVV.

The gene calls are TRBV28 and TRBJ1-6, with D unclear. This CDR3 has 15 residues. Trimming took off 7 bases at V and 6 bases at J, with 16 bases between the two ends. Germline V lookup: CDR1 MDHEN, CDR2 SYDVKM. CDR3 sequence (DNA): TGTGCCAGCACCTTCCCTCAGAACCTTAATTCACCCCTCCACTTT. It codes for CASTFPQNLNSPLHF.

This clone has only one observation. J is TRBJ1-1 and V is TRBV7-9; 9 bases fit TRBD1. Germline V gene lookup returns CDR1 SEHNR and CDR2 FQNEAQ (reference sequence). The ends lost 4 bases at V and 1 base at J; junction bases unmatched: 7. This CDR3 is built from 16 residues. The CDR3, as DNA: TGTGCCAGCAGCTCGTTAACAGGGGGCGGGAACACTGAAGCTTTCTTT. This encodes CASSSLTGGGNTEAFF.

V usage is TRBV6-5 and J usage is TRBJ1-2, with 8 nucleotides matching TRBD1. CDR1 and CDR2 (germline): MNHEY, SVGAGI. This CDR3 has 12 amino acids. Unmatched junction bases numbered 3, after V lost 6 bases and J lost 6 bases. This CDR3 is CASSTGGDGYTF. The CDR3 bases are TGTGCCAGCAGCACAGGGGGGGATGGCTACACCTTC.

The DNA for the CDR3 is TGTGCCTGGAAGCGAAGGGGACAAGCCTATGGCTACACCTTC. As protein: CAWKRRGQAYGYTF. The gene calls are TRBV30 and TRBJ1-2; D possibly corresponds to TRBD1 (6 bases). The CDR3 runs 14 residues. CDR1 and CDR2 (germline): GTSNPN, SVGIG (reference sequence). Trimming removed 4 bases at V and 4 bases at J, with 16 bases between.

The chain recombines TRBV9 with TRBJ2-1, with no clear D. From germline, CDR1 is SGDLS and CDR2 YYNGEE. This CDR3 region has 14 residues. Trimming took off 0 bases at V and 9 bases at J, with 13 bases between the two ends. CDR3 protein: CASSVGPTVGEQFF. As DNA, the CDR3 is TGTGCCAGCAGCGTAGGGCCCACCGTGGGTGAGCAGTTCTTC.

The chain employs TRBV30 and TRBJ1-5; D gene ambiguous. Looked up from germline, CDR1 is GTSNPN and CDR2 is SVGIG (reference sequence). The CDR3 covers 18 residues. Trimming left V 1 base short and J 4 bases short, with 23 bases between. CDR3 sequence reads: CAWSGGRTSSRSNQPQHF. The CDR3 DNA is TGTGCCTGGAGTGGTGGCAGGACTAGCTCTAGGTCGAATCAGCCCCAGCATTTT.

The rearrangement links TRBV4-2 to TRBJ1-4, with TRBD1 identical over 11 bases. With V trimmed by 0 bases and J by 8 bases, 5 bases remained unmatched. Looked up from germline, CDR1 is LGHNA and CDR2 is YNFKEQ. The CDR3 runs to 16 residues. CDR3 coding DNA: TGTGCCAGCAGCCAAGACGGGGGACAGGGGGTGGAAAAACTGTTTTTT. As protein: CASSQDGGQGVEKLFF.

The chain is built from TRBV21-1 and TRBJ2-7; TRBD2, the table's D call, lacks a check against the DNA. TRBV21-1 is a documented pseudogene. There are 15 residues in the CDR3. CDR3: CASSILAASSYEQYF. The CDR3 DNA reads as TGTGCCAGCAGCATCCTCGCGGCATCTTCCTACGAGCAGTACTTC.

This chain joins TRBV6-1 and TRBJ1-1; D ambiguous. Trimming removed 3 bases from V and 6 bases from J, with 14 bases in between. Germline loops: CDR1 MNHNS, CDR2 SASEGT. CDR3 length: 14 residues. The CDR3 region is CASSEEGGSAEAFF. In DNA, the CDR3 is TGTGCCAGCAGTGAGGAGGGTGGGTCAGCTGAAGCTTTCTTT.

The chain couples TRBV19 to TRBJ2-1; 8 nucleotides match TRBD2. CDR3 length: 16 amino acids. V trimming: 5 bases; J trimming: 0 bases; junction bases outside the gene matches: 6. In germline, CDR1 is LNHDA, CDR2 SQIVND (reference sequence). The CDR3 sequence is CASSVYSGNSYNEQFF. The CDR3 DNA reads as TGTGCCAGTAGTGTCTATAGCGGGAACTCCTACAATGAGCAGTTCTTC.

This clone was seen a single time. V is TRBV6-6 and J is TRBJ2-7, with D possibly being TRBD1 or TRBD2 (5 bases each). The CDR3 is made up of 12 amino acids. In germline, CDR1 is MNHNY, CDR2 SVGAGI (reference sequence). V lost 5 bases and J 10 bases, leaving 15 bases between the germline ends. The CDR3 reads CASSQLGTSQYF. The CDR3 DNA follows: TGTGCCAGCAGTCAACTCGGGACCAGCCAGTACTTC.

The chain recombines TRBV18 with TRBJ2-5, with D perhaps matching TRBD1 or TRBD2 (5 bases each). The V and J ends lost 5 bases and 5 bases respectively, with 15 bases between them. There are 14 residues in the CDR3. Germline CDR1 reads KGHSH; CDR2 reads LQKENI. CDR3 loop: CASSWGRTDETQYF. The CDR3 DNA sequence: TGTGCCAGCTCATGGGGCAGGACTGACGAGACCCAGTACTTC.

The rearrangement uses TRBV6-5 and TRBJ2-7; unclear D gene. This CDR3 spans 15 amino acids. Deletions cut 0 bases from V and 0 bases from J, with 9 bases between. The germline V gene encodes CDR1 MNHEY and CDR2 SVGAGI. The CDR3 loop reads CASSYSALLSYEQYF. As DNA, the CDR3 is TGTGCCAGCAGTTACTCGGCGCTACTCTCCTACGAGCAGTACTTC.

The V gene is TRBV4-1, the J gene TRBJ2-3; 9 bases align to TRBD2. The junction had 4 bases not matched to a gene; V was cut back by 6 bases and J by 0 bases. This CDR3 is 15 amino acids long. Germline CDR1 reads MGHRA; CDR2 reads YSYEKL. The CDR3 sequence: CASSILAGSTDTQYF. Written as DNA, the CDR3 is TGCGCCAGCAGTATCCTAGCGGGGAGCACAGATACGCAGTATTTT.

This rearrangement joins TRBV27 to TRBJ1-6, with 12 bases fitting TRBD1. Germline CDR1 and CDR2: MNHEY and SMNVEV (reference sequence). This CDR3 comprises 16 residues. J was trimmed by 7 bases and V by 5 bases; bases with no gene match: 6. The CDR3 region has the DNA TGTGCCAGCAGTGGGACAGGGGGCGCGCAAAATTCACCCCTCCACTTT. Its protein is CASSGTGGAQNSPLHF.

This clone was seen just once. This CDR3 is CASSQQGPGNSPLHF. The CDR3 DNA reads as TGTGCCAGCTCACAACAGGGGCCGGGCAATTCACCCCTCCACTTT. The rearrangement links TRBV18 to TRBJ1-6; 7 bases are a match to TRBD1. Germline CDR1 reads KGHSH; CDR2 reads LQKENI. V was pared by 4 bases and J by 7 bases, with 7 bases of the junction left unmatched. The CDR3 covers 15 residues.

J is TRBJ1-3 and V is TRBV7-6; the D is unclear. V was trimmed by 0 bases and J by 0 bases, leaving 6 bases between them. The CDR3 covers 15 residues. Germline CDR1 reads SGHVS; CDR2 reads FNYEAQ. CDR3 amino acids: CASSLAAVSGNTIYF. Here the CDR3 DNA reads TGTGCCAGCAGCTTAGCTGCGGTCTCTGGAAACACCATATATTTT.

The chain has TRBV5-5 and TRBJ1-4; perhaps TRBD1 as D (6 bases). This CDR3 is 15 amino acids long. V was trimmed by 6 bases and J by 8 bases, leaving 20 bases between them. Looked up from germline, CDR1 is SGHKS and CDR2 is YYEKEE (reference sequence). The CDR3 region is CASNYRAGVGEKLFF. CDR3 bases: TGTGCCAGCAACTACAGGGCGGGGGTAGGAGAAAAACTGTTTTTT. Using reference TRBV5-5 and TRBJ1-4 for the parts outside the CDR3, the full variable domain is DAGVTQSPTHLIKTRGQQVTLRCSPISGHKSVSWYQQVLGQGPQFIFQYYEKEERGRGNFPDRFSARQFPNYSSELNVNALLLGDSALYLCASNYRAGVGEKLFFGSGTQLSVL.

The CDR3 DNA sequence: TGTGCCAGCAGCAACCAGGGACAGGGGACTGAAGCTTTCTTT. This translates into CASSNQGQGTEAFF. V is TRBV11-2 and J is TRBJ1-1; 10 bases line up with TRBD1. V lost 5 bases to trimming and J lost 5 bases; unmatched junction nucleotides: 5. The V gene's germline CDR1 is SGHAT and CDR2 FQNNGV. This CDR3 has 14 amino acids.

V is TRBV19 and J is TRBJ1-6; 7 nucleotides line up with TRBD1. Trimming at V came to 7 bases and at J to 3 bases, leaving 9 bases not matched to a gene. The germline gives CDR1 LNHDA, CDR2 SQIVND (reference sequence). There are 16 residues in the CDR3. Here the CDR3 reads CASKSGDRIYNSPLHF. The CDR3 coding sequence is TGTGCCAGTAAGAGTGGGGACAGAATCTATAATTCACCCCTCCACTTT.

This chain joins TRBV14 and TRBJ1-2; TRBD1 aligns across 7 bases. Germline CDR1 and CDR2: SGHDN and FVKESK. The CDR3 is 13 amino acids. V was clipped by 5 bases and J by 5 bases; unmatched bases: 5. This chain's CDR3 is CASSKAGGYGYTF. The DNA for the CDR3 is TGTGCCAGCAGCAAGGCAGGGGGTTATGGCTACACCTTC.

The chain couples TRBV10-1 to TRBJ1-5, with a weak D call TRBD1 (5 bases). V lost 7 bases, J lost 0 bases, and 13 bases lay in between. This CDR3 spans 15 amino acids. In germline, CDR1 is WNHNN, CDR2 SYGVQD (reference sequence). This CDR3 reads CASKGSFYSNQPQHF. CDR3 nucleotides: TGCGCCAGCAAGGGGAGTTTTTATAGCAATCAGCCCCAGCATTTT.

As to this clone: The same CDR3 arises from other DNA sequences in this sample as well. The chain joins TRBV5-1 to TRBJ2-7, with TRBD2 matching over 9 bases. Germline V lookup: CDR1 SGHRS, CDR2 YFSETQ. V gave up 4 bases and J gave up 0 bases; unmatched junction bases: 2. The CDR3 has 14 amino acids. The CDR3 is CASSPGLASYEQYF. CDR3 nucleotides: TGCGCCAGCAGCCCGGGACTAGCCTCCTACGAGCAGTACTTC.

Only one count was recorded for this clone. The rearrangement joins TRBV5-1 to TRBJ2-3; 8 positions match TRBD2. Per germline, CDR1 SGHRS and CDR2 YFSETQ. This CDR3 has 15 amino acids. The ends lost 4 bases at V and 2 bases at J; junction bases unmatched: 6. CDR3 residues: CASSPGGGLTDTQYF. In nucleotides, the CDR3 is TGCGCCAGCAGCCCCGGGGGGGGACTCACAGATACGCAGTATTTT.

The chain links TRBV30 to TRBJ2-5; a weak D match, TRBD2 (5 bases). V was pared by 0 bases and J by 5 bases, with 10 bases between. Germline CDR1 reads GTSNPN; CDR2 reads SVGIG (reference sequence). This CDR3 contains 13 residues. The CDR3 reads CAWSVRDAETQYF. The CDR3 DNA reads TGTGCCTGGAGTGTCCGGGATGCGGAGACCCAGTACTTC.

The gene calls are TRBV25-1 and TRBJ2-3, with 11 bases fitting TRBD2. The V segment lost 4 bases and the J segment 5 bases; nucleotides outside the gene matches: 2. The CDR3 loop spans 14 amino acids. CDR1 and CDR2 from the germline V gene are MGHDK and SYGVNS. The CDR3 DNA reads TGTGCCAGCAGTGGACTAGCGGGAAGAGATACGCAGTATTTT. Translation gives CASSGLAGRDTQYF.

To note about this clone: The same CDR3 arises from other DNA sequences in this sample as well. The CDR3 bases are TGTGCCTGGAGCGTCAATGAGCAGTTCTTC. Translating it yields CAWSVNEQFF. The chain couples TRBV30 to TRBJ2-1, with unresolved D. CDR3 length: 10 residues. Deletions cut 3 bases from V and 6 bases from J, with 3 bases between. The V gene's germline CDR1 is GTSNPN and CDR2 SVGIG (reference sequence).